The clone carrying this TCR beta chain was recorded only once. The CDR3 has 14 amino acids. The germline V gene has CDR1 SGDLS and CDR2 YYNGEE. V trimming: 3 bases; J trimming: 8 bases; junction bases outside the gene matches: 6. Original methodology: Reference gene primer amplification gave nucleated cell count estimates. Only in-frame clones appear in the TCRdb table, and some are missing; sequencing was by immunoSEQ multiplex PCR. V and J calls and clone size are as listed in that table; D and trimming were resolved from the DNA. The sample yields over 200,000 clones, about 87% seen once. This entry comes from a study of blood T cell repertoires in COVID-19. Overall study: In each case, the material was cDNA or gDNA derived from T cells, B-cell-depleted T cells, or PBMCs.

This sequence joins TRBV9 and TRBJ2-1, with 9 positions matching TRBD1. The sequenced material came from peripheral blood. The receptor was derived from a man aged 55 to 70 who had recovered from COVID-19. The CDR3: CASSESGQGHEQFF. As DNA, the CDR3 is TGTGCCAGCAGCGAGTCGGGACAGGGCCATGAGCAGTTCTTC.